Presented here are 25 T cell receptor beta chains from one specimen sequenced in a study of breast tumors, draining lymph nodes, adjacent tissues. TCRdb reanalysed the multiplex PCR reads using MiXCR and keeps one entry per CDR3 protein. The sample includes about 200,000 distinct CDR3 sequences, around a third of them seen just once. The lymph nodes were axillary draining lymph nodes from breast cancer patients. The specimen was axillary lymph node tissue. Every receptor here comes from a female donor with breast cancer. Some clones in this sample may be carry-over from other donors' samples.

Ten or more counts support this clonotype. The chain couples TRBV20-1 to TRBJ1-5; no clear D. CDR3 length equals 14 residues. V shed 4 bases and J shed 2 bases, with 12 bases lying between them. Germline loops: CDR1 DFQATT, CDR2 SNEGSKA (reference sequence). This CDR3 is CSATFRIGNQPQHF. CDR3 DNA: TGCAGTGCTACTTTCAGAATTGGCAATCAGCCCCAGCATTTT.

The rearrangement links TRBV9 to TRBJ1-1; the D gene is possibly TRBD1 (5 bases). Trimming removed 0 bases from V and 11 bases from J, with 14 bases in between. The CDR3 loop spans 13 amino acids. Per the germline V gene, CDR1 is SGDLS and CDR2 is YYNGEE. CDR3 sequence: CASSVVAEGQAFF. The CDR3 DNA sequence: TGTGCCAGCAGCGTAGTTGCGGAGGGGCAGGCTTTCTTT.

Many counts were recorded for this clonotype. This rearrangement joins TRBV29-1 to TRBJ2-2; D gene unclear. Germline CDR1 and CDR2: SQVTM and ANQGSEA. The CDR3 has 13 residues. V was clipped by 2 bases and J by 3 bases, with 7 bases between them. CDR3 loop: CSVESAYTGELFF. CDR3 bases: TGCAGCGTTGAATCGGCTTACACCGGGGAGCTGTTTTTT.

As regards this clonotype: Just one base apart from a much larger clone, this may be a read error. The chain recombines TRBV4-1 with TRBJ1-4; tentative D call: TRBD1 (5 bases). CDR1 is MGHRA, CDR2 YSYEKL, per germline. V lost 6 bases, J lost 6 bases, and 14 bases lay in between. This CDR3 has 14 amino acids. CDR3 in DNA: TGCGCCAGCAGACCCGTGCGGGGGGATGAAAAACTGTTTTTT. As protein: CASRPVRGDEKLFF.

This clonotype has a count of ten or more. This sequence joins TRBV12-3 or TRBV12-4 and TRBJ2-5; tentative D call: TRBD2 (6 bases). The CDR3 totals 15 residues. Trimming removed 3 bases at V and 5 bases at J, with 16 bases between. The CDR3: CASSFWGLMEETQYF. CDR3 in DNA: TGTGCCAGCAGTTTTTGGGGACTTATGGAGGAGACCCAGTACTTC.

This clonotype has ten or more counts. This chain connects TRBV24-1 to TRBJ1-4, with D unresolved. CDR1 KGHDR and CDR2 SFDVKD come from the germline V gene. The CDR3 extends over 15 amino acids. V shed 6 bases and J shed 0 bases, with 10 bases lying between them. The chain's CDR3 is CATSHSAATNEKLFF. CDR3 coding DNA: TGTGCCACCAGTCATAGCGCTGCAACTAATGAAAAACTGTTTTTT.

This clonotype was seen many times. The V and J genes are TRBV5-6 and TRBJ1-6, with 9 bases that match TRBD1. Germline trimming cut 4 bases from V and 7 bases from J; bases unmatched to any gene: 9. The CDR3 has 16 amino acids. Germline-derived CDR1 and CDR2 are SGHDT and YYEEEE. In nucleotides, the CDR3 is TGTGCCAGCAGCCCGGGGACAGGGAAAATCAATTCACCCCTCCACTTT. Protein product: CASSPGTGKINSPLHF.

This clonotype was counted at least ten times. The chain couples TRBV19 to TRBJ2-1, with D perhaps matching TRBD2 (5 bases). Germline-derived CDR1 and CDR2 are LNHDA and SQIVND (reference sequence). Trimming took 10 bases from V and 0 from J, leaving 22 bases between them. The CDR3 is 17 residues long. DNA of the CDR3: TGTGCCACGAATAACGGGGAATGGCCAAGCTCCTACAATGAGCAGTTCTTC. This sequence encodes CATNNGEWPSSYNEQFF.

The chain carries TRBV5-1 and TRBJ2-7; 9 bases align to TRBD1. With 2 bases clipped from V and 5 bases from J, the junction kept 5 bases outside the gene matches. The CDR3 consists of 14 residues. Germline CDR1 and CDR2: SGHRS and YFSETQ. CDR3 bases: TGCGCCAGCAGCTTAGGGACAGGGCGGAACGAGCAGTACGTC. Protein: CASSLGTGRNEQYV.

The chain carries TRBV13 and TRBJ2-2; unclear D gene. The CDR3 extends over 14 amino acids. The germline CDR1 and CDR2 sequences are PRHDT and FYEKMQ (reference sequence). V shed 3 bases and J shed 4 bases, with 9 bases lying between them. The CDR3 protein is CASSFRQITGELFF. The CDR3 nucleotides are TGTGCCAGCAGCTTCCGGCAGATCACCGGGGAGCTGTTTTTT. Using reference TRBV13 and TRBJ2-2 for the parts outside the CDR3, the full variable domain is AAGVIQSPRHLIKEKRETATLKCYPIPRHDTVYWYQQGPGQDPQFLISFYEKMQSDKGSIPDRFSAQQFSDYHSELNMSSLELGDSALYFCASSFRQITGELFFGEGSRLTVL.

This clonotype was recorded many times. The DNA is omitted, as the CDR3 cannot be located on it reliably, and the CDR3 follows TCRdb's listing. This chain joins TRBV2 and TRBJ2-2; the table's D call TRBD1 went unverified against the DNA. The CDR3 has 15 amino acids, counting both end residues. From germline, CDR1 is SNHLY and CDR2 FYNNEI. This chain's CDR3 is CASSEASGLPRSCFF.

This clonotype has a count of ten or more. V usage is TRBV6-2 or TRBV6-3 and J usage is TRBJ2-7, with 10 bases lining up with TRBD1. Germline V gene sequence: CDR1 MNHEY, CDR2 SVGEGT. The CDR3 runs to 14 residues. The ends lost 8 bases at V and 6 bases at J; junction bases unmatched: 10. The CDR3 DNA sequence: TGTGCCAGCCAACGAGGGACAGGGGAGGCCGAGCAGTACTTC. It specifies CASQRGTGEAEQYF.

On this clonotype: A read error may be the cause here, since a much bigger clone is one base away. The chain has TRBV3-1 and TRBJ2-7; TRBD2 aligns across 8 bases. The CDR3 loop spans 14 amino acids. Germline loops: CDR1 LGHDT, CDR2 YNNKEL (reference sequence). CDR3 amino acids: CARSQGVAGREQYF. CDR3 sequence (DNA): TGTGCCCGCAGCCAAGGGGTAGCGGGAAGGGAGCAGTACTTC.

This clonotype has ten or more counts. The J gene is TRBJ2-7, the V gene TRBV18, with TRBD1 as a possible D gene (6 bases). CDR1 and CDR2 (germline): KGHSH, LQKENI. V was shortened by 2 bases and J by 3 bases, with 11 bases between the two germline ends. The CDR3 loop spans 14 amino acids. CDR3 sequence reads: CASSPRTEGYEQYF. Written as DNA, the CDR3 is TGTGCCAGCTCACCAAGGACAGAAGGCTACGAGCAGTACTTC.

This clonotype was seen a handful of times. Possible read error: a much larger clone is one base away. J is TRBJ2-7 and V is TRBV20-1; 9 bases align to TRBD1. This CDR3 has 14 amino acids. Germline lookup yields CDR1 DFQATT and CDR2 SNEGSKA (reference sequence). The CDR3 bases are TGCAGTGCTAGAACAATGACAGGGGGGTACGGGCAGTACTTC. It encodes CSARTMTGGYGQYF.

This clonotype showed up many times. This chain uses TRBV20-1 with TRBJ1-4; tentative D call: TRBD1 (5 bases). This CDR3 is 15 amino acids long. V gave up 2 bases and J gave up 9 bases, with 19 bases separating them. Looked up from germline, CDR1 is DFQATT and CDR2 is SNEGSKA (reference sequence). The CDR3 DNA reads as TGCAGTGCTAGATACAGGACAAGGCAAGGGCAAAAACTGTTTTTT. Encoded protein: CSARYRTRQGQKLFF.

The chain couples TRBV18 to TRBJ2-1; 14 nucleotides line up with TRBD2. Germline CDR1 reads KGHSH; CDR2 reads LQKENI. The CDR3 length is 16 residues. V trimming: 3 bases; J trimming: 5 bases; junction bases outside the gene matches: 3. CDR3 region: CASSPGTSGGNNEQFF. CDR3 coding DNA: TGTGCCAGCTCACCCGGGACTAGCGGGGGAAACAATGAGCAGTTCTTC.

CDR3: CASSLGLAGGESTDTQYF. The CDR3, as DNA: TGTGCCAGCAGTTTAGGGCTAGCGGGGGGGGAGAGCACAGATACGCAGTATTTT. The V gene is TRBV28, the J gene TRBJ2-3; 12 nucleotides agree with TRBD2. The CDR3 spans 18 residues. Germline V gene data show CDR1 as MDHEN and CDR2 as SYDVKM. V was pared by 2 bases and J by 0 bases, with 6 bases of the junction left unmatched.

This clonotype came up many times. The rearrangement uses TRBV5-5 and TRBJ1-1; a weak D match, TRBD1 (6 bases). The CDR3 covers 13 residues. The germline V gene encodes CDR1 SGHKS and CDR2 YYEKEE (reference sequence). Trimming took 5 bases from V and 2 from J, leaving 10 bases between them. In DNA, the CDR3 is TGTGCCAGCAGTTTACAGGGAAACACTGAAGCTTTCTTT. It codes for CASSLQGNTEAFF. The full variable domain, its missing parts supplied by reference TRBV5-5 and TRBJ1-1, is DAGVTQSPTHLIKTRGQQVTLRCSPISGHKSVSWYQQVLGQGPQFIFQYYEKEERGRGNFPDRFSARQFPNYSSELNVNALLLGDSALYLCASSLQGNTEAFFGQGTRLTVV.

This clonotype showed up many times. The chain employs TRBV6-2 or TRBV6-3 and TRBJ1-2; TRBD1 is a possible D gene (5 bases). V was pared by 2 bases and J by 0 bases, with 10 bases between. CDR1 MNHEY and CDR2 SVGEGT come from the germline V gene. CDR3 length: 15 residues. The chain's CDR3 is CASSYLAGTNYGYTF. CDR3 bases: TGTGCCAGCAGTTACCTGGCAGGGACTAACTATGGCTACACCTTC.

This clonotype was seen a few times. This chain joins TRBV6-2 or TRBV6-3 and TRBJ2-2; D gene unclear. There are 16 residues in the CDR3. CDR1 is MNHEY and CDR2 is SVGEGT in the germline V gene. Trimming removed 7 bases at V and 2 bases at J, with 17 bases between. The CDR3 protein is CASTIGRLENTGELFF. CDR3 nucleotides: TGTGCCAGCACCATAGGTCGTCTGGAAAACACCGGGGAGCTGTTTTTT.

This clonotype was picked up a small number of times. An end of the junction differs from the germline gene, which may be a read error. This chain joins TRBV7-2 and TRBJ2-4; weak D call: TRBD2 (5 bases). This CDR3 spans 15 amino acids. Germline V gene sequence: CDR1 SGHTA, CDR2 FQGNSA. The CDR3 coding sequence is TGTGCCAGCAGCTCCAGGCCCCTAGCCAAAAACATTCAGCACTTC. This codes for CASSSRPLAKNIQHF.

This clonotype was recorded many times. This chain connects TRBV2 to TRBJ2-1; D is perhaps TRBD2 (5 bases). Germline V gene data show CDR1 as SNHLY and CDR2 as FYNNEI. This CDR3 is built from 14 residues. V lost 5 bases and J 2 bases, leaving 10 bases between the germline ends. The CDR3, as DNA: TGTGCCAGCAGTTCCTCCGGGACCTACAATGAGCAGTTCTTC. Its translation is CASSSSGTYNEQFF.

This clonotype was observed many times. The chain has TRBV5-6 and TRBJ2-2; possibly TRBD2 for D (5 bases). This CDR3 is built from 16 residues. The germline gives CDR1 SGHDT, CDR2 YYEEEE. Trimming pared 6 bases from V and 1 base from J, leaving 16 bases between. This chain's CDR3 is CASTSGPGMNTGELFF. In DNA, the CDR3 is TGTGCCAGCACCTCGGGTCCCGGGATGAACACCGGGGAGCTGTTTTTT.

The chain uses TRBV20-1 and TRBJ2-7, with TRBD2 matching 8 bases. This CDR3 is 12 amino acids long. The V and J ends lost 5 bases and 11 bases, in that order; junction bases with no gene match: 11. In germline, CDR1 is DFQATT, CDR2 SNEGSKA (reference sequence). CDR3 loop: CSAPSGLLEEYF. The DNA for the CDR3 is TGCAGTGCTCCTAGCGGGCTCTTAGAGGAGTACTTC.